What follows describes a single TCR beta chain. The antigen is undetermined. The CDR3 contains 16 residues. Germline assignment: CDR1 MGHRA and CDR2 YSYEKL. With 4 bases removed from V and 0 bases from J, the gap between germline ends came to 15 bases. This sample is drawn from a study of cytomegalovirus exposure and HLA in healthy donors. Broader study findings: Some TCR beta chains (roughly 150 of them) were listed as cytomegalovirus-associated. Researchers reported that three CMV-associated chains were confirmed in vitro as CMV antigen-specific.

PCR amplification relied on 60 Vbeta primers (plus 13 Jbeta primers). Libraries were prepared by immunoSEQ multiplex PCR; TCRdb keeps only in-frame clonotypes and omits some of them. The repertoire holds approximately 160,000 clones, with around 82% as singletons. The chain links TRBV4-1 to TRBJ1-1, with D possibly being TRBD1 (6 bases). The clonotype comes from a boy aged 2-15 years in good health and CMV-seronegative. Sequencing used PBMCs. Here the CDR3 DNA reads TGCGCCAGCAGCCCGGGGGGGGGCGGGGTGAACACTGAAGCTTTCTTT. Translation gives CASSPGGGGVNTEAFF.